Following are 8 T cell receptor beta chains from one sample sequenced in a study of T cell repertoires in cytomegalovirus infection. TCRdb re-derived calls from the reads in MiXCR, one entry per CDR3 protein. The data contain 800,000 to 950,000 distinct CDR3 sequences, 30% to 35% of them singletons. These receptors' antigens are unknown. The specimen was cultured CD8+ T cells from PBMCs, collected from culture after CMV antigen stimulation. The source is a human donor in good health (CMV status not recorded). Some clones in this sample may be carry-over from other donors' samples.

The V gene is TRBV27, the J gene TRBJ2-3; a possible D gene is TRBD1 (5 bases). Germline loops: CDR1 MNHEY, CDR2 SMNVEV (reference sequence). V lost 7 bases, J lost 2 bases, and 10 bases lay in between. The CDR3 contains 13 residues. Here the CDR3 DNA reads TGTGCCAGCACCCAGGGCAACACAGATACGCAGTATTTT. Protein: CASTQGNTDTQYF.

This clonotype was seen a few times. V usage is TRBV6-5 and J usage is TRBJ2-7; the match to TRBD1 covers 7 bases. With V trimmed by 8 bases and J by 2 bases, 6 bases remained unmatched. This CDR3 has 13 amino acids. Germline-derived CDR1 and CDR2 are MNHEY and SVGAGI. The CDR3, as DNA: TGTGCCAGCTCCCGGACAGGTACCTACGAGCAGTACGTC. This encodes CASSRTGTYEQYV.

This clonotype was seen many times. V and J are TRBV19 and TRBJ1-5, with 7 positions matching TRBD1. This CDR3 contains 14 residues. The junction had 14 bases not matched to a gene; V was cut back by 7 bases and J by 11 bases. Germline V gives CDR1 LNHDA, CDR2 SQIVND (reference sequence). CDR3 nucleotides: TGTGCCAGTATGGAAGACAGGGCGCCCGTGACCCAGCATTTT. It is translated as CASMEDRAPVTQHF.

This clonotype appeared a few times. The chain couples TRBV7-9 to TRBJ2-5; 8 nucleotides match TRBD1. Germline V gives CDR1 SEHNR, CDR2 FQNEAQ (reference sequence). The CDR3 extends over 17 amino acids. V trimming: 0 bases; J trimming: 5 bases; junction bases outside the gene matches: 11. In DNA form, the CDR3 reads TGTGCCAGCAGCTTAGCAGTTATCCAGGGGGCTTGGGAGACCCAGTACTTC. Protein sequence: CASSLAVIQGAWETQYF.

This clonotype has a handful of counts. The chain uses TRBV29-1 and TRBJ2-3; 8 bases match TRBD1. The CDR3 is made up of 16 amino acids. Germline values: CDR1 SQVTM, CDR2 ANQGSEA. The V gene end was trimmed by 3 bases and the J gene end by 2 bases; junction bases not matched to a gene: 10. This CDR3 reads CSVEDREEAYTDTQYF. CDR3 coding DNA: TGCAGCGTTGAGGACAGGGAGGAGGCCTACACAGATACGCAGTATTTT.

This clonotype was counted at least ten times. This chain uses TRBV7-9 with TRBJ2-5, with D unresolved. The CDR3 length is 14 residues. V lost 1 base and J lost 4, with 10 bases in between. In germline, CDR1 is SEHNR, CDR2 FQNEAQ (reference sequence). The CDR3 loop reads CASSLGGRRETQYF. The CDR3 coding sequence is TGTGCCAGCAGCTTAGGCGGTCGGAGAGAGACCCAGTACTTC.

This sequence joins TRBV20-1 and TRBJ1-2; possibly TRBD1 for D (5 bases). CDR3 length: 16 residues. Germline CDR1 is DFQATT and CDR2 is SNEGSKA (reference sequence). The V end lost 0 bases, the J end lost 1 base, and 15 bases lay between the germline ends. The DNA of the CDR3 is TGCAGTGCTAGAGATTTATGGGGGGAGGTTAACTATGGCTACACCTTC. This codes for CSARDLWGEVNYGYTF.

V is TRBV15 and J is TRBJ1-5; D is perhaps TRBD1 (5 bases). Germline CDR1 and CDR2: LNHNV and YYDKDF (reference sequence). The CDR3 totals 11 residues. Trimming cost V 5 bases and J 9 bases, with 8 bases left between them. CDR3 sequence reads: CATSGGGPQHF. The CDR3 DNA is TGTGCCACCAGCGGGGGGGGGCCCCAGCATTTT.